This T cell receptor (beta chain) was observed in a study of regulatory T cells in long-lasting Graves disease. Study in general: Positivity for TSH receptor antibodies plus over 5 years of antithyroid drugs meant persistent Graves' disease. Points from the study as a whole: Persistent patients had a count of shared public clonotypes (roughly 2,500) that exceeded that of new patients (about 970). Among samples with persistent disease, TRBV28, TRBJ1-2 and TRBJ2-5 were favored.

Time point defined: persistent/refractory GD, antithyroid drugs over 5 years with positive TRAb. Scientists built the TCR library using RNA that was extracted from PBMCs. Turning to this clonotype: Its matching antigen is unknown.

For TCR beta, libraries came from iRepertoire HTBI primers and Arm-PCR of CDR3 regions. Each CDR3 protein gets one entry after TCRdb re-called the multiplex PCR reads with MiXCR. Of roughly 700,000 distinct CDR3 sequences in the sample, about 32% were seen once. The CDR3 contains 13 residues. Germline loops: CDR1 LGHDT, CDR2 YNNKEL (reference sequence). The germline V and J ends were trimmed by 0 bases and 7 bases, with 9 bases remaining between them. Specimen: peripheral blood mononuclear cells (PBMCs), collected when the disease was refractory, from a patient treated with antithyroid drugs. The TCR was taken from a female donor with Graves disease. The gene calls are TRBV3-1 and TRBJ1-2; TRBD1 might be the D (5 bases). The DNA of the CDR3 is TGTGCCAGCAGCCAAGATCGGGGGTGTGGCTACACCTTC. Translated, it gives CASSQDRGCGYTF. The whole variable domain, filled in from reference TRBV3-1 and TRBJ1-2, reads DTAVSQTPKYLVTQMGNDKSIKCEQNLGHDTMYWYKQDSKKFLKIMFSYNNKELIINETVPNRFSPKSPDKAHLNLHINSLELGDSAVYFCASSQDRGCGYTFGSGTRLTVV.